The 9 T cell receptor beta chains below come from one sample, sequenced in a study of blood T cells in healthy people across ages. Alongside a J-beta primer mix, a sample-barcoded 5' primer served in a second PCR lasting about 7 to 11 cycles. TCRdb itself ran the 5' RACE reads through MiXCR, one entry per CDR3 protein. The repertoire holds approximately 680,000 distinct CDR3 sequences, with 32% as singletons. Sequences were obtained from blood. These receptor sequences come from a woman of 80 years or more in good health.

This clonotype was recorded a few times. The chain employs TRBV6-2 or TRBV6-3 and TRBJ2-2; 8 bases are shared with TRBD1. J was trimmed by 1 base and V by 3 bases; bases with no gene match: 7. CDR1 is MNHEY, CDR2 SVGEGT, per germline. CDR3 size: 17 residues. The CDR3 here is CASSYPGQAQNTGELFF. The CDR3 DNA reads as TGTGCCAGCAGTTATCCGGGACAGGCCCAGAACACCGGGGAGCTGTTTTTT.

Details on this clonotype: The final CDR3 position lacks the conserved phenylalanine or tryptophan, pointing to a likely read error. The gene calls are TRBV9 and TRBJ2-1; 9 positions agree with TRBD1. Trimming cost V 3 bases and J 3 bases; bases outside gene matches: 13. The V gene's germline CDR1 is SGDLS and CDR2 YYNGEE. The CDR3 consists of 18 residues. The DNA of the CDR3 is TGTGCCAGCAGCGCAGGCTCCGGGACAGGGAAGATCTACAATGAGCAGTTCTTA. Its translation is CASSAGSGTGKIYNEQFL.

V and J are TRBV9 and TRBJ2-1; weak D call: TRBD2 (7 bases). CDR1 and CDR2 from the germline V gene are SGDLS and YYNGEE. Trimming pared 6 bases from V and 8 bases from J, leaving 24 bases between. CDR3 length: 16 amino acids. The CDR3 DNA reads TGTGCCAGCACCAAGGGGGGGACTAATCTCCGGGATGAGCAGTTCTTC. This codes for CASTKGGTNLRDEQFF.

The CDR3 sequence is CASSLFSQGNYGEKLFF. The CDR3 DNA reads as TGTGCCAGCAGCTTGTTTTCACAGGGGAATTATGGTGAAAAACTGTTTTTT. The chain couples TRBV7-9 to TRBJ1-4, with TRBD1 identical over 7 bases. Germline V gene lookup returns CDR1 SEHNR and CDR2 FQNEAQ (reference sequence). J gave up 7 bases and V 3 bases, and 14 bases lay outside the gene matches. The CDR3 extends over 17 amino acids.

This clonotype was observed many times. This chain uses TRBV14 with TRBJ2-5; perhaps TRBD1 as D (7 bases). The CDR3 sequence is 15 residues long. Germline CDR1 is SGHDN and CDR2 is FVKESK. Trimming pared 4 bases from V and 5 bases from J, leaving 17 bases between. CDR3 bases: TGTGCCAGCAGCCGACATCAGGGGGGCCAGGAGACCCAGTACTTC. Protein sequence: CASSRHQGGQETQYF.

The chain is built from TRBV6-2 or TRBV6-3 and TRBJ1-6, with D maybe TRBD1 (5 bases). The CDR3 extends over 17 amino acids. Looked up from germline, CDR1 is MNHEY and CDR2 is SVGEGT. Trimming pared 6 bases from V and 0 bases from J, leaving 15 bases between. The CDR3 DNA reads TGTGCCAGCAGCGGCGGGACGGTGAGCTCCTATAATTCACCCCTCCACTTT. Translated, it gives CASSGGTVSSYNSPLHF.

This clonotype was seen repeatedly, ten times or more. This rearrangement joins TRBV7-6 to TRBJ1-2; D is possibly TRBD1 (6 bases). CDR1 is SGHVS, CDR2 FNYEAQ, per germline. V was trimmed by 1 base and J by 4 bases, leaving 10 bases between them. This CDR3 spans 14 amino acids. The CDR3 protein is CASSLVAGAYGYTF. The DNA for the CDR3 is TGTGCCAGCAGCTTAGTCGCAGGGGCCTATGGCTACACCTTC.

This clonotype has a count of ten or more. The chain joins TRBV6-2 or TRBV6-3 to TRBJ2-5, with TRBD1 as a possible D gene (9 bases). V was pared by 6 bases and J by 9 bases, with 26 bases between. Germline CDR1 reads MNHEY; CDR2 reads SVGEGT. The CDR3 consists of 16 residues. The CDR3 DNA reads TGTGCCAGCAGCCTACAGGGGGCGGGAGGAAAAAGGCCCCAGTACTTC. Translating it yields CASSLQGAGGKRPQYF.

The CDR3 DNA reads TGTGCCAGCAGTTACTCGAACGGGGGTTTCTACAATGAGCAGTTCTTC. This codes for CASSYSNGGFYNEQFF. This chain joins TRBV6-2 or TRBV6-3 and TRBJ2-1, with D perhaps TRBD2 (6 bases). CDR1 is MNHEY and CDR2 is SVGEGT in the germline V gene. This CDR3 contains 16 residues. Trimming cost V 0 bases and J 3 bases, with 12 bases left between them.